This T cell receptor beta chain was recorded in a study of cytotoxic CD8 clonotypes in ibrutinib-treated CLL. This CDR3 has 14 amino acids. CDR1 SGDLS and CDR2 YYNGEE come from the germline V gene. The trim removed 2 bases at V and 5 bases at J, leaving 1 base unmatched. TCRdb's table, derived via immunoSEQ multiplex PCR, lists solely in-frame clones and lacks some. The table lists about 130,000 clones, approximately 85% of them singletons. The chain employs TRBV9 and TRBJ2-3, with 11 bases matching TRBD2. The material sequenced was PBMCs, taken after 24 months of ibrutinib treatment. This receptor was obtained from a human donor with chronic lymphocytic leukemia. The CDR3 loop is CASSVTSGKDTQYF. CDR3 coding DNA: TGTGCCAGCAGCGTGACTAGCGGGAAAGATACGCAGTATTTT.